Sequencing of this T cell receptor beta chain was carried out in a study of vaccination effects on CD4 cells after COVID-19. The protocol was immunoSEQ multiplex PCR, while the TCRdb copy is restricted to in-frame clones and leaves out a portion. The repertoire holds tens of thousands of clones, with under 75% as singletons. Study-wide findings and caveats: Clones induced by infection and by vaccine showed marked clonal contraction late after vaccination.

About this clone: What it binds is unknown.

Before any sequencing was done, the ViraFEST assay used viral peptide pools to expand antigen-specific CD4+ T cells. At the end of about 9 days of culture, CD4+ T cells were isolated. Prior SARS-CoV-2 infection was absent in the vaccine recipients, as shown by negative nucleocapsid antibodies. Wells of two million PBMC each were grown with 10 IU/ml IL-2 and 9 to 10 ug/ml peptides. The starting material was CD4+ T cells from PBMCs cultured with SARS-CoV-2 spike peptides, obtained before COVID-19 vaccination. The receptor comes from a human donor who received a COVID-19 vaccine.

CDR3 sequence: CASTLRSGGRADEQFF. The DNA of the CDR3 is TGTGCCAGCACCCTTAGGTCAGGCGGGAGGGCCGATGAGCAGTTCTTC. The V call is TRBV7-2, the J call TRBJ2-1, with 9 bases lining up with TRBD2. The V gene end was trimmed by 7 bases and the J gene end by 8 bases; junction bases not matched to a gene: 15. Germline CDR1 SGHTA, CDR2 FQGNSA. The CDR3 covers 16 residues.